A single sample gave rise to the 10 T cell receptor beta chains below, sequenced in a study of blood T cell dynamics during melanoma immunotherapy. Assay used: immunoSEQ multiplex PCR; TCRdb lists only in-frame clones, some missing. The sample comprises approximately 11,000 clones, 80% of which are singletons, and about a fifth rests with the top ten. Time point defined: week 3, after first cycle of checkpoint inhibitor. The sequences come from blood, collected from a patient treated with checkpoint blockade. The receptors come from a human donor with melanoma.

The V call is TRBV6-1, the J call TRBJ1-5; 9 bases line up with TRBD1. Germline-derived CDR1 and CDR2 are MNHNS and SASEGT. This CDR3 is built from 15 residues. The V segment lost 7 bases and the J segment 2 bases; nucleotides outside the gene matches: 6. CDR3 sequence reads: CASNGQGSGNQPQHF. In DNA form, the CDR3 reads TGTGCCAGCAACGGACAGGGGTCAGGCAATCAGCCCCAGCATTTT.

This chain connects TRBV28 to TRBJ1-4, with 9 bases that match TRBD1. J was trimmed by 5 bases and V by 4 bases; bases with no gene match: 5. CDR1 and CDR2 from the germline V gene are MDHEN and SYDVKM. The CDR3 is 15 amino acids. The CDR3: CASSSPGQGNEKLFF. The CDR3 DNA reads TGTGCCAGCAGTTCTCCGGGACAGGGAAATGAAAAACTGTTTTTT.

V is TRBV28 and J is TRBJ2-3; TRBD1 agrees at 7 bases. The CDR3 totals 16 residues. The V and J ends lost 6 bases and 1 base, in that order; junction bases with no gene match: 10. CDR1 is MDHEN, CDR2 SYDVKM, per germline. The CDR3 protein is CASSPKGAVGTDTQYF. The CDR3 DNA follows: TGTGCCAGCAGCCCGAAGGGGGCGGTAGGCACAGATACGCAGTATTTT.

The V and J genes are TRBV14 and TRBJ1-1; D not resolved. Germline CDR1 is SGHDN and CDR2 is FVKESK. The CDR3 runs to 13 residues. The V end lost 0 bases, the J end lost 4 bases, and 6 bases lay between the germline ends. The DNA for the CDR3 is TGTGCCAGCAGCCAAGAGGCTCGCACTGAAGCTTTCTTT. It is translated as CASSQEARTEAFF.

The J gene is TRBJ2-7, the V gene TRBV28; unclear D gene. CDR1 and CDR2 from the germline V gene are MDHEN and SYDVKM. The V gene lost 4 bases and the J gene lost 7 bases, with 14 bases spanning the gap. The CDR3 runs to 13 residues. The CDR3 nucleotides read TGTGCCAGCAGTTCCCCGGGCAGGCCTGAGCAGTACTTC. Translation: CASSSPGRPEQYF.

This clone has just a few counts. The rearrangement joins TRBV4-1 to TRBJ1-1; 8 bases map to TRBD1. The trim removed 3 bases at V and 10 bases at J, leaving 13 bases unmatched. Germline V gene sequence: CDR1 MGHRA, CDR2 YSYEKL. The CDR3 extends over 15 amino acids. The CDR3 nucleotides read TGCGCCAGCAGCCAGGCGGACAGGGAAGGAAAAAGAGCTTTCTTT. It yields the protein CASSQADREGKRAFF.

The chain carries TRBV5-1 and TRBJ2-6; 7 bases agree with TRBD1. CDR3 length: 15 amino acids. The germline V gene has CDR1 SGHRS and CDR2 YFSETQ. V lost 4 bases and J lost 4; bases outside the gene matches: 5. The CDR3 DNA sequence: TGCGCCAGCAGCGCACAGGGGAGCGGGGCCAACGTCCTGACTTTC. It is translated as CASSAQGSGANVLTF.

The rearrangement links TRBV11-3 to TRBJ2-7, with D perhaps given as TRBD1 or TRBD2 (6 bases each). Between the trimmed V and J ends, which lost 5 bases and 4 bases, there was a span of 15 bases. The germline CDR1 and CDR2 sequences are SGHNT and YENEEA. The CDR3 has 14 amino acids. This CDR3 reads CASSPGTSGYEQYF. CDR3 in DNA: TGTGCCAGCAGCCCTGGGACAAGCGGGTACGAGCAGTACTTC.

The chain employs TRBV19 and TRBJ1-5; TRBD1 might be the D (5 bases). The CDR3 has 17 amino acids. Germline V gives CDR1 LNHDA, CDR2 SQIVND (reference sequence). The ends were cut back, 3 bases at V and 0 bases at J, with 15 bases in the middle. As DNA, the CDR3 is TGTGCCAGTAGTATGAGACAGCGCGGGTATAGCAATCAGCCCCAGCATTTT. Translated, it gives CASSMRQRGYSNQPQHF.

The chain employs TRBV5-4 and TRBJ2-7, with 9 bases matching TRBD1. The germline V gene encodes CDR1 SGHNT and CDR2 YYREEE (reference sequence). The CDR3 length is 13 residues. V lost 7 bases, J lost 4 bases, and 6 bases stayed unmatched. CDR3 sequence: CASGPGQGYEQYF. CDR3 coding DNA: TGTGCCAGCGGCCCGGGACAGGGTTACGAGCAGTACTTC. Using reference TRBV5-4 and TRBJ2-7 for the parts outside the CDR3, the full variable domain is ETGVTQSPTHLIKTRGQQVTLRCSSQSGHNTVSWYQQALGQGPQFIFQYYREEENGRGNFPPRFSGLQFPNYSSELNVNALELDDSALYLCASGPGQGYEQYFGPGTRLTVT.